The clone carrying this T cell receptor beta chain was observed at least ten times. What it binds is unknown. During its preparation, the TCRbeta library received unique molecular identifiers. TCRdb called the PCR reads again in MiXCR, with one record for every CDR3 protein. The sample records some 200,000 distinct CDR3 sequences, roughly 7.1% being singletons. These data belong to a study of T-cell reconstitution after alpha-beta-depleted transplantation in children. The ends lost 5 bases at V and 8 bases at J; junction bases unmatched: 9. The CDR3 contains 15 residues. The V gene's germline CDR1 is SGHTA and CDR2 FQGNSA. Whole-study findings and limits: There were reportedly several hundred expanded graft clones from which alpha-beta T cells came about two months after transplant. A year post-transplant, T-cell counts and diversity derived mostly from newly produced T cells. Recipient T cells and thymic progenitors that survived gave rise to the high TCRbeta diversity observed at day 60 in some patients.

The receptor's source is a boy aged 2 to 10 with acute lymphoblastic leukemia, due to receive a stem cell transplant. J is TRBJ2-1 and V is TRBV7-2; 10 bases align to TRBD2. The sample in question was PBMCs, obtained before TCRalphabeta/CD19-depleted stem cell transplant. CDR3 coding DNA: TGTGCCAGCAGCCAAGCTAGCGGGAGATGGGATGAGCAGTTCTTC. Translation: CASSQASGRWDEQFF.